A single sample gave rise to the 18 T cell receptor beta chains below, sequenced in a study of T cell responses to AZD1222 COVID-19 vaccine. Only in-frame clones appear in the TCRdb table, and some are missing; sequencing was by immunoSEQ multiplex PCR. The sample has 150,000 to 180,000 clones; approximately 87% are singletons. The sequencing here drew on peripheral blood, taken 28 days after the second AZD1222 dose. All receptors come from an adult who received the AZD1222 COVID-19 vaccine.

J is TRBJ2-5 and V is TRBV6-2 or TRBV6-3; D not resolved. In germline, CDR1 is MNHEY, CDR2 SVGEGT. V lost 5 bases and J lost 3, with 4 bases in between. The CDR3 runs to 11 residues. The CDR3 DNA reads TGTGCCAGCAGTCTTGAAGAGACCCAGTACTTC. As protein: CASSLEETQYF.

The chain combines TRBV30 with TRBJ2-3; TRBD2 matches 7 bases. V lost 2 bases to trimming and J lost 4 bases; unmatched junction nucleotides: 6. The CDR3 consists of 14 residues. The germline V gene has CDR1 GTSNPN and CDR2 SVGIG (reference sequence). The CDR3 DNA reads as TGTGCCTGGAGTAACGGGGGGAAGGCAGATACGCAGTATTTT. As protein: CAWSNGGKADTQYF.

This clone was detected only once. The V call is TRBV20-1, the J call TRBJ2-7; D is undetermined. CDR1 and CDR2 from the germline V gene are DFQATT and SNEGSKA (reference sequence). Trimming shortened V by 3 bases and J by 3 bases, and 9 bases separated the two germline ends. This CDR3 is 12 amino acids long. The CDR3 sequence: CSASNLGYEQYF. The CDR3 coding sequence is TGCAGTGCTAGTAACTTAGGCTACGAGCAGTACTTC.

This clone was recorded only once. This chain's CDR3 is CAIKGTERNTIYF. The CDR3 nucleotides read TGTGCCATCAAGGGGACAGAGAGAAACACCATATATTTT. This sequence joins TRBV10-3 and TRBJ1-3; TRBD1 aligns across 7 bases. There are 13 residues in the CDR3. Germline trimming cut 7 bases from V and 5 bases from J; bases unmatched to any gene: 5. CDR1 is ENHRY and CDR2 is SYGVKD in the germline V gene.

This sequence joins TRBV14 and TRBJ2-3, with a tentative D call TRBD2 (5 bases). CDR1 is SGHDN, CDR2 FVKESK, per germline. The CDR3 is 11 amino acids. V lost 8 bases, J lost 8 bases, and 11 bases lay in between. This CDR3 reads CASGSRVTQYF. In nucleotides, the CDR3 is TGTGCCAGCGGGAGTCGAGTTACGCAGTATTTT.

The V and J genes are TRBV7-2 and TRBJ2-1; the D gene is possibly TRBD1 (6 bases). Germline values: CDR1 SGHTA, CDR2 FQGNSA. V was pared by 10 bases and J by 7 bases, with 20 bases between. This CDR3 region has 14 residues. DNA for the CDR3: TGTGCCACAAGACAGGCCGTCGGGCGAAATGAGCAGTTCTTC. This translates into CATRQAVGRNEQFF.

The genes are TRBV28 and TRBJ1-1; D not resolved. The CDR3 spans 14 residues. V was cut by 5 bases and J by 0 bases, with 10 bases left in between. Germline V gene lookup returns CDR1 MDHEN and CDR2 SYDVKM. This CDR3 is CASSPKTMNTEAFF. CDR3 sequence (DNA): TGTGCCAGCAGTCCCAAGACAATGAACACTGAAGCTTTCTTT.

The gene calls are TRBV3-1 (or the pseudogene TRBV3-2) and TRBJ2-5, with TRBD1 matching 10 bases. The CDR3 extends over 15 amino acids. J lost 3 bases, V lost 4 bases, and 5 bases had no gene match. Germline V gene sequence: CDR1 LGHDT, CDR2 YNNKEL (reference sequence). The CDR3 nucleotides read TGTGCCAGCAGCCGAAGGACAGGGGGGGAAGAGACCCAGTACTTC. Amino acid sequence: CASSRRTGGEETQYF.

This clone was observed once. The chain links TRBV5-6 to TRBJ1-2, with D unclear. V lost 2 bases and J lost 7, with 15 bases in between. Germline V gene lookup returns CDR1 SGHDT and CDR2 YYEEEE. The CDR3 has 14 amino acids. CDR3 sequence reads: CASSFLLGGSGYTF. The CDR3 DNA follows: TGTGCCAGCAGCTTTCTTCTGGGAGGGAGTGGCTACACCTTC.

This clone was picked up one time. This sequence joins TRBV5-6 and TRBJ2-3; D perhaps matches TRBD1 (7 bases). The CDR3 sequence is 17 residues long. V was clipped by 0 bases and J by 3 bases, with 17 bases between them. Germline lookup yields CDR1 SGHDT and CDR2 YYEEEE. The chain's CDR3 is CASSLAGGARGTDTQYF. The CDR3 DNA reads TGTGCCAGCAGCTTGGCCGGCGGGGCCAGGGGGACAGATACGCAGTATTTT.

The J gene is TRBJ1-5, the V gene TRBV6-5; 9 nucleotides line up with TRBD1. V dropped 7 bases and J dropped 5; count of bases not matched to a gene: 9. The CDR3 is made up of 15 amino acids. CDR1 and CDR2 from the germline V gene are MNHEY and SVGAGI. The CDR3 DNA reads as TGTGCCAGCATCCGGACAGGGGAGAGCGATCAGCCCCAGCATTTT. Residues: CASIRTGESDQPQHF.

Only a few counts were recorded for this clone. The chain couples TRBV9 to TRBJ2-1; perhaps TRBD1 as D (5 bases). Germline assignment: CDR1 SGDLS and CDR2 YYNGEE. Trimming took off 2 bases at V and 4 bases at J, with 13 bases between the two ends. This CDR3 contains 15 residues. The CDR3, as DNA: TGTGCCAGCAGCGTCCAGGGAAACCCTTACAATGAGCAGTTCTTC. Encoded protein: CASSVQGNPYNEQFF.

The chain has TRBV11-3 and TRBJ2-5; D ambiguous. This CDR3 contains 13 residues. The V gene's germline CDR1 is SGHNT and CDR2 YENEEA. V was trimmed by 6 bases and J by 3 bases, leaving 11 bases between them. CDR3 DNA: TGTGCCAGCAGTCTGCGTTGGGAAGAGACCCAGTACTTC. Protein sequence: CASSLRWEETQYF.

The chain links TRBV11-3 to TRBJ2-2; 9 bases are a match to TRBD1. The V segment lost 5 bases and the J segment 3 bases; nucleotides outside the gene matches: 10. The CDR3 extends over 17 amino acids. In germline, CDR1 is SGHNT, CDR2 YENEEA. Written as DNA, the CDR3 is TGTGCCAGCAGCCTTTACACAGGGGGCAGTGACACCGGGGAGCTGTTTTTT. It is translated as CASSLYTGGSDTGELFF.

This sequence joins TRBV28 and TRBJ1-5; D unclear. Trimming pared 3 bases from V and 1 base from J, leaving 7 bases between. This CDR3 spans 14 amino acids. Germline V CDR1 and CDR2: MDHEN, SYDVKM. The CDR3: CASSLIGSNQPQHF. Here the CDR3 DNA reads TGTGCCAGCAGTTTGATTGGAAGCAATCAGCCCCAGCATTTT. The variable domain in full, with the rest retrieved from reference TRBV28 and TRBJ1-5, is DVKVTQSSRYLVKRTGEKVFLECVQDMDHENMFWYRQDPGLGLRLIYFSYDVKMKEKGDIPEGYSVSREKKERFSLILESASTNQTSMYLCASSLIGSNQPQHFGDGTRLSIL.

V is TRBV9 and J is TRBJ2-1; 9 bases line up with TRBD1. J was trimmed by 6 bases and V by 6 bases; bases with no gene match: 7. The CDR3 sequence is 14 residues long. From germline, CDR1 is SGDLS and CDR2 YYNGEE. The CDR3 region is CASTWGTGSNEQFF. The DNA of the CDR3 is TGTGCCAGCACCTGGGGGACAGGGTCCAATGAGCAGTTCTTC.

The gene calls are TRBV10-3 and TRBJ2-7; D not certain. The CDR3 runs to 14 residues. V shed 6 bases and J shed 6 bases, with 18 bases lying between them. The germline gives CDR1 ENHRY, CDR2 SYGVKD. The CDR3 nucleotides read TGTGCCATCAGGCTGGATAGAAGCTTAAGCGAGCAGTACTTC. It translates to CAIRLDRSLSEQYF.

The chain employs TRBV6-2 or TRBV6-3 and TRBJ2-2, with D hard to call. Trimming removed 4 bases from V and 4 bases from J, with 10 bases in between. Per germline, CDR1 MNHEY and CDR2 SVGEGT. The CDR3 runs 14 residues. Here the CDR3 reads CASSLPAVTGELFF. CDR3 nucleotides: TGTGCCAGCAGTTTACCGGCGGTCACCGGGGAGCTGTTTTTT.